A selection of T cell receptor beta chains follows, all from one sample in a study of blood T cell repertoires in COVID-19. Some clones are missing from TCRdb's copy, which holds only in-frame ones; the method was immunoSEQ multiplex PCR. In the table there are 70,000 to 75,000 clones, about nine tenths of which are singletons. Sequencing was carried out using peripheral blood. All receptors come from a human donor in a cohort sampled during active COVID-19. Each CDR3 is given with its conserved first and last residue.

j_call v_call cdr3_aa
TRBJ2-5 TRBV10-1 CASSPGTSGAQETQYF
TRBJ2-7 TRBV4-3 CASSHYLAGGPYEQYF
TRBJ2-7 TRBV7-9 CASSIDRVGEQYF
TRBJ1-1 TRBV5-1 CASSLGTANTEAFF
TRBJ2-5 TRBV3-1/TRBV3-2 CASSHRDGETQYF
TRBJ2-3 TRBV6-5 CASSRGLDNTDTQYF
TRBJ2-1 TRBV4-2 CASSQEYRGATYNEQFF
TRBJ2-1 TRBV12-5 CASGLPGVADYNEQFF
TRBJ1-2 TRBV7-9 CASSSGEWRENYGYTF
TRBJ1-1 TRBV5-1 CASSDGFRAMNTEAFF
TRBJ2-1 TRBV4-1 CASSRSPGQGDNEQFF
TRBJ1-5 TRBV29-1 CSASGRTVLNQPQHF
TRBJ1-1 TRBV6-2/TRBV6-3 CASSYIGVETEAFF
TRBJ2-7 TRBV20-1 CSASTGEEYEQYF
TRBJ1-5 TRBV28 CASSPINQPQHF
TRBJ1-2 TRBV30 CAWSSGRVYGYTF
TRBJ1-2 TRBV20-1 CSASPPGYDGYTF
TRBJ1-2 TRBV24-1 CATSVPTGQGLYGYTF
TRBJ2-1 TRBV5-1 CASSSNSGGAYNEQFF
TRBJ2-1 TRBV18 CASSPPSTGNEQFF
TRBJ1-5 TRBV25-1 CASSEFGGSGNQPQHF
TRBJ1-2 TRBV18 CASSPYDRIAGYTF
TRBJ1-1 TRBV7-6 CASSLVQGNTEAFF
TRBJ2-1 TRBV21-1 CASSKFMPRNEQFF
TRBJ2-3 TRBV5-6 CASTWGGTQYF
TRBJ2-7 TRBV7-2 CASSTGQGFYEQYF
TRBJ2-1 TRBV28 CASSAWRGREFF
TRBJ1-2 TRBV9 CASSVDRTGEAYGYTF
TRBJ1-1 TRBV6-4 CASSVTLQGEAFF
TRBJ1-3 TRBV11-2 CASSLGPGQVGNTIYF
TRBJ2-3 TRBV3-1/TRBV3-2 CASSHPGTDTQYF
TRBJ1-1 TRBV7-3 CASSAGQPNTEAFF
TRBJ1-6 TRBV25-1 CASSAPGQGSSPLHF
TRBJ2-1 TRBV3-1/TRBV3-2 CASSPERGVTYNEQFF
TRBJ1-4 TRBV5-1 CASSLGQGSEKLFF
TRBJ1-2 TRBV6-6 CASVDRGGNYGYTF